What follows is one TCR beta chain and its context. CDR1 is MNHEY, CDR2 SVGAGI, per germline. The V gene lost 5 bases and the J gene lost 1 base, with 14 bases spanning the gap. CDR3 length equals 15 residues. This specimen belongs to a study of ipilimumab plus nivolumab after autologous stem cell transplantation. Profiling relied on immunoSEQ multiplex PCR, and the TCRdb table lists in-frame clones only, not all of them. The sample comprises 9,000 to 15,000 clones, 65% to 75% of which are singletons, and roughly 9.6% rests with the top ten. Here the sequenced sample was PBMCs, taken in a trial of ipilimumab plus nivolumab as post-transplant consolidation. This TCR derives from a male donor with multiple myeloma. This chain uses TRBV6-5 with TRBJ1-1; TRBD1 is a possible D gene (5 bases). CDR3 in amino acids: CASSTPGGKNTEAFF. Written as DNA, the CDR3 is TGTGCCAGCAGTACTCCCGGGGGGAAGAACACTGAAGCTTTCTTT.